This T cell receptor beta chain was captured by sequencing in a study of blood T cells in healthy people across ages. Primers used in a second PCR of about 7 to 12 cycles were a sample-barcoded 5' primer and a J-beta primer mix. Carrying 12 random nucleotides, a template-switch adaptor labeled each individual cDNA molecule. From the 5' RACE reads, TCRdb called clonotypes with MiXCR, one entry per CDR3 protein. The data show 700,000 or so distinct CDR3 sequences, with about 20% seen just once and under 25% held by the top ten. Donors ranged from roughly 6 to 100 years old and were healthy Caucasians in Russia. This CDR3 has 12 amino acids. Of note for this clonotype: Its ends do not fully match the called genes, so a read error is possible.

This chain links TRBV12-3 or TRBV12-4 with TRBJ1-2, with D possibly being TRBD1 (5 bases). The clonotype comes from a man aged 70-80 years in good health. Sequenced input: blood. The CDR3 here is CAGSLGTYGYTF. Here the CDR3 DNA reads TGTGCCGGCAGTTTGGGGACCTATGGCTACACCTTC.